These T cell receptor beta chains were read from a single sample in a study of metastatic and nonmetastatic thyroid tumors. TCRdb reprocessed the PCR reads via MiXCR. The sample records about 36,000 clones, less than 25% being singletons. The sequenced sample was blood. All receptors derive from a female donor with papillary thyroid cancer or a benign thyroid nodule (not recorded which). Some clones in this sample may be carry-over from other donors' samples. Both conserved end residues are trimmed from each CDR3. Fields, in order: V gene, J gene, clone size, CDR3 protein. Some rows have no size entry. The others give once, few or many, or a class for an expanded clone.

TRBV9	TRBJ2-3	many	ASSATGTGRDTQY
TRBV19	TRBJ2-7	NA	ASSNGLNYEQY
TRBV7-9	TRBJ1-3	NA	ASSLWTSGNTIY
TRBV24-1	TRBJ1-5	NA	ATSDSKQGGSNQPQH
TRBV6-1	TRBJ1-5	medium-sized	ASSEVQPQH
TRBV6-1	TRBJ2-7	medium-sized	ASSEGGSSYEQY
TRBV19	TRBJ2-3	many	ASSHGGGGTDTQY
TRBV6-5	TRBJ2-3	many	ASSYSRTSGSSTDTQY
TRBV20-1	TRBJ2-7	many	SAAAATKSSYEQY
TRBV19	TRBJ2-2	many	ASSIYSGTSGNTGELF
TRBV2	TRBJ2-2	many	ASSAEVTGELF
TRBV5-6	TRBJ2-7	few	ASSFFSGSYEQY
TRBV20-1	TRBJ2-5	few	SARYNLGAGRETQY
TRBV11-3	TRBJ2-3	many	ASSLTGGSRPDTQY
TRBV6-4	TRBJ2-3	few	ASSRHGDTDTQY
TRBV6-1	TRBJ1-2	NA	ASSSIRDRVNYGYT
TRBV19	TRBJ1-1	NA	ASSLRDKNTETF
TRBV15	TRBJ2-6	few	ATSRVGGSGDNVLT
TRBV29-1	TRBJ2-3	NA	SAWGTSGTYTQY
TRBV27	TRBJ2-3	few	ASSQGPGWATQY
TRBV5-1	TRBJ1-1	many	ASSVPGRTNTEAF
TRBV18	TRBJ2-2	few	ASSPQTGDLF
TRBV28	TRBJ2-6	NA	SSSPGTGDGANVLT
TRBV30	TRBJ2-7	NA	AWSVQGYEQY
TRBV20-1	TRBJ2-7	many	SARGHREQY
TRBV20-1	TRBJ1-1	NA	SAGQGMNTEAF
TRBV6-2/TRBV6-3	TRBJ1-2	NA	ASSYSGAKGAALCAYGYT
TRBV20-1	TRBJ1-2	medium-sized	SASDRSYGYT
TRBV6-1	TRBJ1-2	few	DSSGTGAWGYT
TRBV7-8	TRBJ1-2	many	ASSHRTGEDYGYT
TRBV7-3	TRBJ2-1	many	ASSSGPDNEQF
TRBV10-3	TRBJ1-2	NA	AISDPGFGYT
TRBV10-3	TRBJ1-6	NA	AISPGQAVSPLH
TRBV20-1	TRBJ2-7	NA	SARDPRVNMGEQY
TRBV7-2	TRBJ1-2	few	ASMGGLYGYT
TRBV7-2	TRBJ1-2	NA	ASSSIDGFSGYT
TRBV27	TRBJ2-3	few	ASSLEGVGGTDTQY
TRBV7-3	TRBJ1-1	many	ASSLGNGNTEAF
TRBV6-1	TRBJ2-3	many	ASVQAGTDTQY
TRBV2	TRBJ2-7	few	TSREDRVSYEQY
TRBV6-5	TRBJ2-1	medium-sized	ASSYSGDDEQF
TRBV6-1	TRBJ1-1	many	ATGSGGRRGEAF
TRBV20-1	TRBJ2-1	many	SARASGRADNEQF
TRBV19	TRBJ1-5	many	ASSIGGQGSNQPQH
TRBV20-1	TRBJ1-1	NA	SAHEGGRAEAF
TRBV7-2	TRBJ2-1	NA	ASSLAGRGQSSYNEQF
TRBV6-2/TRBV6-3	TRBJ2-7	NA	ASSFPSGRWGYEQY
TRBV7-9	TRBJ1-2	many	ASSFADRNYGYT
TRBV28	TRBJ2-3	many	ASGGTSGSSTDTQY
TRBV5-6	TRBJ1-3	many	ASSLGVGSGNTIY
TRBV6-1	TRBJ1-1	many	AGRDRRTAPEAF
TRBV27	TRBJ1-5	many	ASSTGQGQEGQPQH
TRBV28	TRBJ2-2	few	ARTNDRPSNTGELF
TRBV20-1	TRBJ2-3	NA	SATPTRTSSDTQY
TRBV11-3	TRBJ2-1	many	ASSLDLSGRGLSHEQF
TRBV19	TRBJ1-5	many	ASSILGVSGNQPQH
TRBV19	TRBJ1-5	NA	ASQLGTWGCQPQH
TRBV5-1	TRBJ2-7	many	ASSLTTRQGTGTEQY
TRBV6-1	TRBJ2-7	NA	ASSPRLAGGSGEQY
TRBV20-1	TRBJ2-5	medium-sized	SADGLAGGSQETQY